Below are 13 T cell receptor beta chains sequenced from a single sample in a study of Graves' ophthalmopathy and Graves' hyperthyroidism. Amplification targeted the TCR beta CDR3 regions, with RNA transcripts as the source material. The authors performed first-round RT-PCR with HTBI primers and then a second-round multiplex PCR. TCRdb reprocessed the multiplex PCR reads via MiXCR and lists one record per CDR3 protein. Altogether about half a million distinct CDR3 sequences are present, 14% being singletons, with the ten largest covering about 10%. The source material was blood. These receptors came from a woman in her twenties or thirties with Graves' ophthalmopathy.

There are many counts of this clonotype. This CDR3 reads CASSQDMADTIYF. Written as DNA, the CDR3 is TGCGCCAGCAGCCAGGACATGGCGGACACCATATATTTT. The chain combines TRBV5-1 with TRBJ1-3; a possible D gene is TRBD1 (5 bases). CDR3 length equals 13 residues. The germline V gene has CDR1 SGHRS and CDR2 YFSETQ. The V end lost 4 bases, the J end lost 8 bases, and 13 bases lay between the germline ends.

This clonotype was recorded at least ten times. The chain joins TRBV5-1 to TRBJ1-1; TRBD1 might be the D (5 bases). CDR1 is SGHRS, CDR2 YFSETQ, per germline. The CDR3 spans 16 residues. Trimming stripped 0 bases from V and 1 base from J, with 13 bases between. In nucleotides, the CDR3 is TGCGCCAGCAGCTTGGAAGGGGCGCCTTCGAACACTGAAGCTTTCTTT. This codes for CASSLEGAPSNTEAFF.

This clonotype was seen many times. This CDR3 reads CASSSPPGSSYEQYF. In DNA form, the CDR3 reads TGTGCCAGCAGTTCTCCCCCCGGGAGCTCCTACGAGCAGTACTTC. The chain links TRBV28 to TRBJ2-7, with a possible D match to TRBD2 (6 bases). The CDR3 is made up of 15 amino acids. Trimming left V 4 bases short and J 0 bases short, with 13 bases between. Germline CDR1 MDHEN, CDR2 SYDVKM. Drawing the rest from reference TRBV28 and TRBJ2-7, the complete variable domain is DVKVTQSSRYLVKRTGEKVFLECVQDMDHENMFWYRQDPGLGLRLIYFSYDVKMKEKGDIPEGYSVSREKKERFSLILESASTNQTSMYLCASSSPPGSSYEQYFGPGTRLTVT.

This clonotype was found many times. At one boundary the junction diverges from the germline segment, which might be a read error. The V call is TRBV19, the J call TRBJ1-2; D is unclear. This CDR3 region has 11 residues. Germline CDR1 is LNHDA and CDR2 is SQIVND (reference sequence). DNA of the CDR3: TGTGCCAGTAGTATCGGGCGGACCGCGCACTTC. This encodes CASSIGRTAHF.

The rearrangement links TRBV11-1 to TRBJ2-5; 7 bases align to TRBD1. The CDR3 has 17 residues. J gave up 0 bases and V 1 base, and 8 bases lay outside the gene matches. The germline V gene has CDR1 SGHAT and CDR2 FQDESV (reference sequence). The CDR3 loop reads CASSLVASGGYQETQYF. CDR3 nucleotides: TGTGCCAGCAGCTTAGTTGCGTCAGGGGGTTACCAAGAGACCCAGTACTTC.

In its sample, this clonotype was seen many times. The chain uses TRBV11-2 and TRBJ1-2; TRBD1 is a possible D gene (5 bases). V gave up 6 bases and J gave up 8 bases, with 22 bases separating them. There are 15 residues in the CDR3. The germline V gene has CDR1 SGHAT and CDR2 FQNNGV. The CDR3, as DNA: TGTGCCAGCAGATCAGTTGGGTGGGGGGATCGGGGCTACACCTTC. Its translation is CASRSVGWGDRGYTF.

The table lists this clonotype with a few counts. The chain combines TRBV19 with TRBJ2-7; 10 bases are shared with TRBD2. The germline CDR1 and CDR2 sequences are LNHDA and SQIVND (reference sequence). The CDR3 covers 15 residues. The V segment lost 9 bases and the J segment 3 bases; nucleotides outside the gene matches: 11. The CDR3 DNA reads TGTGCCAGCAAGTATAGGCTAGCGGGAGACTACGAGCAGTACTTC. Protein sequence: CASKYRLAGDYEQYF.

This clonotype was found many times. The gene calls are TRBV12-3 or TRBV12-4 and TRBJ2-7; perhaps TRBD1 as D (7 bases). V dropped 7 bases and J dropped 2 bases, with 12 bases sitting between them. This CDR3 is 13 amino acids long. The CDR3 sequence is CASTQGGTYEQYF. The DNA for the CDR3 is TGTGCCAGCACCCAGGGGGGTACCTACGAGCAGTACTTC.

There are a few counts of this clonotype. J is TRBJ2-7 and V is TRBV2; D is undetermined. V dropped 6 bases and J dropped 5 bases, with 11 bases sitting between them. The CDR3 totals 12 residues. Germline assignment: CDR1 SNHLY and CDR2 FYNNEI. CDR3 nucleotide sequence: TGTGCCAGCAGGAACTATTTCGACGAGCAGTACTTC. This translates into CASRNYFDEQYF.

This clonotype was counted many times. The CDR3 nucleotides read TGTGCCAGCAGGAGACTTGGACAAGGAGCTTTTAATTCACCCCTCCACTTT. Its protein product is CASRRLGQGAFNSPLHF. This chain joins TRBV6-1 and TRBJ1-6; tentatively, D is TRBD1 (5 bases). CDR3 length: 17 amino acids. The V gene lost 6 bases and the J gene lost 6 bases, with 21 bases spanning the gap. Germline-derived CDR1 and CDR2 are MNHNS and SASEGT.

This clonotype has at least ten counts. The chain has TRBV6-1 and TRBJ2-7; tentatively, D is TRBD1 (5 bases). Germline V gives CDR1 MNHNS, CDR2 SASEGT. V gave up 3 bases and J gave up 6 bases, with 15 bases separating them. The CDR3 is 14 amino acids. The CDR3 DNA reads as TGTGCCAGCAGTGAGGGCCAGGGCGGTCGCGAGCAGTACTTC. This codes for CASSEGQGGREQYF.

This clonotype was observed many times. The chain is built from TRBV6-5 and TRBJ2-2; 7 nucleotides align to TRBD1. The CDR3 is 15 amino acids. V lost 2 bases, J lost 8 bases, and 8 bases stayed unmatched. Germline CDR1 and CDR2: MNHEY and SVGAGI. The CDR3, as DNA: TGTGCCAGCAGTTACGGGGTAGGGGGCGAAGGGGAGCTGTTTTTT. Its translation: CASSYGVGGEGELFF.

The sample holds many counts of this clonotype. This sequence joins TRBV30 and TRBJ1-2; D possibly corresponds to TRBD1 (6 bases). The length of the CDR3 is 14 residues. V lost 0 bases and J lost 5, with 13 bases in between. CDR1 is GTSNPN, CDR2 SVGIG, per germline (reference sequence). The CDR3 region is CAWSVGGRTYGYTF. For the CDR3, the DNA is TGTGCCTGGAGTGTAGGGGGGCGGACTTATGGCTACACCTTC. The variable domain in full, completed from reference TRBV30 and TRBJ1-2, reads SQTIHQWPATLVQPVGSPLSLECTVEGTSNPNLYWYRQAAGRGLQLLFYSVGIGQISSEVPQNLSASRPQDRQFILSSKKLLLSDSGFYLCAWSVGGRTYGYTFGSGTRLTVV.